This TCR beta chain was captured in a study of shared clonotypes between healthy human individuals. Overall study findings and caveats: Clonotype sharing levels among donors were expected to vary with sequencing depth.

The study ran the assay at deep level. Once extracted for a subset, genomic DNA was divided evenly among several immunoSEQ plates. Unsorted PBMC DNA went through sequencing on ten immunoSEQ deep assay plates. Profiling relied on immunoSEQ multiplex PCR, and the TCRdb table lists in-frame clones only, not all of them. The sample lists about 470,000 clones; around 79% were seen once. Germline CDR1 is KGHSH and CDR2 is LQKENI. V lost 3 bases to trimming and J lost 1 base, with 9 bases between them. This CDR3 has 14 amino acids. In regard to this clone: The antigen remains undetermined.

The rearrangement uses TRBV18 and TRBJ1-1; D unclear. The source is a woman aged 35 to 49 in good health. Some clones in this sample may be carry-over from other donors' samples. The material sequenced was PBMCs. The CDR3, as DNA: TGTGCCAGCTCACCCCCGGGGAAGAACACTGAAGCTTTCTTT. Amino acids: CASSPPGKNTEAFF.